One sample yielded the 32 T cell receptor beta chains listed below, sequenced in a study of T cell repertoires in cytomegalovirus infection. In TCRdb, the reads were re-called with MiXCR into one record per CDR3 protein. The table shows around 740,000 distinct CDR3 sequences, with about 40% occurring only once. Material for sequencing was PBMCs. All receptors come from a human donor in good health (CMV status not recorded). Some clones in this sample may be carry-over from other donors' samples.

This clonotype has only a few counts. The chain combines TRBV24-1 with TRBJ1-5, with D possibly being TRBD1 (6 bases). CDR1 is KGHDR and CDR2 is SFDVKD in the germline V gene. This CDR3 has 12 amino acids. The V and J ends lost 4 bases and 7 bases respectively, with 7 bases between them. The CDR3 region is CATSDQGQPQHF. In DNA form, the CDR3 reads TGTGCCACCAGTGACCAGGGGCAGCCCCAGCATTTT.

The V and J genes are TRBV6-5 and TRBJ1-3, with 9 bases identical to TRBD1. Germline V gene sequence: CDR1 MNHEY, CDR2 SVGAGI. V was clipped by 1 base and J by 3 bases; unmatched bases: 1. This CDR3 spans 15 amino acids. This CDR3 is CASSYWTGDGNTIYF. CDR3 nucleotides: TGTGCCAGCAGTTACTGGACAGGGGATGGAAACACCATATATTTT.

The chain recombines TRBV7-3 with TRBJ2-7; TRBD2 aligns across 10 bases. The CDR3 length is 13 residues. Germline V gene sequence: CDR1 SGHTA, CDR2 FQGTGA. Trimming cost V 2 bases and J 7 bases; bases outside gene matches: 2. The CDR3 DNA follows: TGTGCCAGCAGCTTATCTAGCGGGGGTGAGCAGTACTTC. It codes for CASSLSSGGEQYF.

This chain connects TRBV3-1 to TRBJ1-2; 7 nucleotides align to TRBD1. Germline assignment: CDR1 LGHDT and CDR2 YNNKEL (reference sequence). V shed 0 bases and J 6 bases; nucleotides not matched to a gene: 10. This CDR3 is 16 amino acids long. Written as DNA, the CDR3 is TGTGCCAGCAGCCAAGATAGGGGCAGGGGGTTGGATGGCTACACCTTC. Amino acid sequence: CASSQDRGRGLDGYTF.

This clonotype was seen a few times. This rearrangement joins TRBV12-3 or TRBV12-4 to TRBJ2-7; D remains ambiguous. Trimming took off 3 bases at V and 2 bases at J, with 11 bases between the two ends. This CDR3 comprises 14 residues. CDR3 nucleotide sequence: TGTGCCAGCAGTTTTCCGCCAGGTACCTACGAGCAGTACTTC. Residues: CASSFPPGTYEQYF.

This clonotype was seen repeatedly, ten times or more. This chain connects TRBV12-3 or TRBV12-4 to TRBJ1-6; D is possibly TRBD1 (6 bases). This CDR3 spans 15 amino acids. Trimming took off 4 bases at V and 8 bases at J, with 15 bases between the two ends. CDR3 sequence (DNA): TGTGCCAGCAGTTATGGACAGCCCGGGGATTCACCCCTCCACTTT. It yields the protein CASSYGQPGDSPLHF.

The rearrangement links TRBV12-3 or TRBV12-4 to TRBJ1-5, with unresolved D. Trimming cost V 8 bases and J 5 bases, with 25 bases left between them. The CDR3 is 17 residues long. CDR3 nucleotide sequence: TGTGCCAGCCGTCCCTCGCCCCCCCATAGGTTGGATCAGCCCCAGCATTTT. It specifies CASRPSPPHRLDQPQHF.

The V and J genes are TRBV6-6 and TRBJ1-5, with 7 bases that match TRBD1. This CDR3 region has 16 residues. The V segment lost 3 bases and the J segment 2 bases; nucleotides outside the gene matches: 7. CDR1 is MNHNY, CDR2 SVGAGI, per germline (reference sequence). In nucleotides, the CDR3 is TGTGCCAGCAGTTATCCTCAGGGGGGGCGCAATCAGCCCCAGCATTTT. Translating gives CASSYPQGGRNQPQHF.

This clonotype has a count of ten or more. The chain recombines TRBV12-3 or TRBV12-4 with TRBJ1-6; 7 positions agree with TRBD1. CDR3 length: 12 amino acids. With 6 bases clipped from V and 10 bases from J, the junction kept 3 bases outside the gene matches. The CDR3 DNA follows: TGTGCCAGCAGGGCAGGGGGATCACCCCTCCACTTT. Its translation: CASRAGGSPLHF.

This clonotype turned up a few times. The rearrangement joins TRBV6-1 to TRBJ2-1; 10 positions agree with TRBD2. Per the germline V gene, CDR1 is MNHNS and CDR2 is SASEGT. V shed 7 bases and J 8 bases; nucleotides not matched to a gene: 11. CDR3 size: 15 residues. CDR3 sequence reads: CASNRLAGSGHEQFF. The CDR3 DNA reads as TGTGCCAGCAATCGACTAGCGGGTTCTGGGCATGAGCAGTTCTTC.

This clonotype has just a few counts. This chain connects TRBV7-6 to TRBJ2-2, with 8 bases aligning to TRBD2. The trim removed 1 base at V and 4 bases at J, leaving 14 bases unmatched. The CDR3 length is 19 residues. CDR1 SGHVS and CDR2 FNYEAQ come from the germline V gene. Here the CDR3 DNA reads TGTGCCAGCAGCTTAGGTCATGCTAGCGGGTACGCGAGCACCGGGGAGCTGTTTTTT. Translation: CASSLGHASGYASTGELFF.

The chain uses TRBV7-8 and TRBJ2-2; the match to TRBD1 covers 12 bases. V shed 10 bases, J shed 7 bases, and the junction held 7 bases outside the gene matches. The CDR3 sequence is 14 residues long. Germline V gene lookup returns CDR1 SGHVS and CDR2 FQNEAQ. The CDR3 sequence: CATGGQGAVGELFF. In DNA, the CDR3 is TGTGCCACTGGGGGACAGGGGGCAGTCGGGGAGCTGTTTTTT.

The rearrangement joins TRBV5-5 to TRBJ2-7; perhaps TRBD1 as D (6 bases). This CDR3 contains 16 residues. CDR1 is SGHKS, CDR2 YYEKEE, per germline (reference sequence). Trimming removed 4 bases from V and 3 bases from J, with 20 bases in between. CDR3: CASSQDSQTFLYEQYF. CDR3 nucleotide sequence: TGTGCCAGCAGCCAGGACAGCCAAACTTTCCTCTACGAGCAGTACTTC.

The chain joins TRBV10-3 to TRBJ2-1, with D perhaps TRBD1 (6 bases). Germline CDR1 reads ENHRY; CDR2 reads SYGVKD. The CDR3 loop spans 15 amino acids. Trimming took 4 bases from V and 9 from J, leaving 19 bases between them. The CDR3 loop reads CAISGILAEGGEQFF. Written as DNA, the CDR3 is TGTGCCATCAGTGGGATTCTAGCAGAAGGGGGTGAGCAGTTCTTC.

This chain connects TRBV19 to TRBJ2-1; 10 nucleotides line up with TRBD2. Unmatched junction bases numbered 9, after V lost 10 bases and J lost 6 bases. The CDR3 totals 14 residues. Germline V gives CDR1 LNHDA, CDR2 SQIVND (reference sequence). CDR3 protein: CATTPGLATNEQFF. CDR3 DNA sequence: TGTGCCACAACCCCGGGACTAGCGACCAATGAGCAGTTCTTC.

The rearrangement uses TRBV28 and TRBJ2-7; 8 nucleotides line up with TRBD2. CDR1 and CDR2 from the germline V gene are MDHEN and SYDVKM. V lost 3 bases to trimming and J lost 2 bases; unmatched junction nucleotides: 9. The CDR3 length is 16 residues. The CDR3 reads CASSLIAGISPYEQYF. The CDR3 DNA sequence: TGTGCCAGCAGTTTGATAGCGGGGATAAGCCCCTACGAGCAGTACTTC. Complete variable domain (other parts from reference TRBV28 and TRBJ2-7): DVKVTQSSRYLVKRTGEKVFLECVQDMDHENMFWYRQDPGLGLRLIYFSYDVKMKEKGDIPEGYSVSREKKERFSLILESASTNQTSMYLCASSLIAGISPYEQYFGPGTRLTVT.

V and J are TRBV28 and TRBJ2-5; 9 nucleotides agree with TRBD2. There are 12 residues in the CDR3. Germline V CDR1 and CDR2: MDHEN, SYDVKM. CDR3 in DNA: TGTGCTTCTAGCGGGATGGGGGAGACCCAGTACTTC. This codes for CASSGMGETQYF.

This clonotype was seen ten or more times. The chain couples TRBV11-1 to TRBJ2-1; D is tentatively TRBD1 or TRBD2 (5 bases each). Germline values: CDR1 SGHAT, CDR2 FQDESV (reference sequence). The CDR3 length is 14 residues. The V end was cut by 2 bases, the J end by 8 bases, with 13 bases between. DNA for the CDR3: TGTGCCAGCAGCTTAATCATGGGGCGGGATGAGCAGTTCTTC. Its protein is CASSLIMGRDEQFF.

V gene TRBV27 combines with J gene TRBJ1-5; 7 positions match TRBD1. The ends lost 6 bases at V and 3 bases at J; junction bases unmatched: 11. CDR3 size: 16 residues. Germline V gives CDR1 MNHEY, CDR2 SMNVEV (reference sequence). The CDR3 region is CASRQAGGEANQPQHF. In DNA form, the CDR3 reads TGTGCCAGCAGACAGGCAGGGGGGGAAGCCAATCAGCCCCAGCATTTT.

The chain employs TRBV20-1 and TRBJ2-3; D possibly corresponds to TRBD1 (6 bases). Trimming shortened V by 3 bases and J by 5 bases, and 15 bases separated the two germline ends. Germline values: CDR1 DFQATT, CDR2 SNEGSKA (reference sequence). The CDR3 covers 14 residues. CDR3 DNA: TGCAGTGCTAGCGTGCCAGGGGCGTTAGATACGCAGTATTTT. It codes for CSASVPGALDTQYF.

V gene TRBV6-1 combines with J gene TRBJ1-5; perhaps TRBD1 as D (6 bases). Trimming cost V 7 bases and J 4 bases, with 11 bases left between them. CDR1 is MNHNS and CDR2 is SASEGT in the germline V gene. The CDR3 contains 13 residues. DNA for the CDR3: TGTGCCAGCACCGCCACAGGGAATCAGCCCCAGCATTTT. Residues: CASTATGNQPQHF.

This clonotype turned up a few times. The V call is TRBV19, the J call TRBJ1-1; 7 bases map to TRBD1. Germline loops: CDR1 LNHDA, CDR2 SQIVND (reference sequence). The CDR3 runs to 14 residues. Losses at the gene ends were 6 bases for V and 0 bases for J; bases not matched to a gene: 4. The CDR3 DNA reads TGTGCCAGTAGGGGGACAGCCCTGAACACTGAAGCTTTCTTT. It is translated as CASRGTALNTEAFF.

This clonotype occurred many times. This chain joins TRBV7-6 and TRBJ2-2, with TRBD2 identical over 8 bases. Per germline, CDR1 SGHVS and CDR2 FNYEAQ. The CDR3 length is 16 residues. Trimming at V came to 4 bases and at J to 1 base, leaving 5 bases not matched to a gene. The CDR3 here is CASSSSGGENTGELFF. CDR3 DNA: TGTGCCAGCAGCTCGAGCGGGGGAGAGAACACCGGGGAGCTGTTTTTT.

This clonotype occurred many times. This chain joins TRBV7-2 and TRBJ2-3; 7 bases align to TRBD1. Germline V gene data show CDR1 as SGHTA and CDR2 as FQGNSA. The CDR3 has 15 amino acids. V lost 2 bases to trimming and J lost 6 bases; unmatched junction nucleotides: 8. The CDR3 DNA reads TGTGCCAGCAGCTTAACCAGGGACAGACCGGATACGCAGTATTTT. Translation gives CASSLTRDRPDTQYF.

This clonotype was counted between two and nine times. This rearrangement joins TRBV28 to TRBJ1-1, with TRBD1 identical over 7 bases. In germline, CDR1 is MDHEN, CDR2 SYDVKM. After removal of 5 bases from V and 6 bases from J, the junction contained 9 bases not matched to a gene. The CDR3 covers 14 residues. The CDR3 spells CASSSMDRPPEAFF. In nucleotides, the CDR3 is TGTGCCAGCAGTAGTATGGACAGGCCCCCTGAAGCTTTCTTT. The whole variable domain, remainder taken from reference TRBV28 and TRBJ1-1, is DVKVTQSSRYLVKRTGEKVFLECVQDMDHENMFWYRQDPGLGLRLIYFSYDVKMKEKGDIPEGYSVSREKKERFSLILESASTNQTSMYLCASSSMDRPPEAFFGQGTRLTVV.

J is TRBJ1-2 and V is TRBV6-5; TRBD1 agrees at 9 bases. This CDR3 spans 15 amino acids. After removal of 2 bases from V and 0 bases from J, the junction contained 1 base not matched to a gene. From germline, CDR1 is MNHEY and CDR2 SVGAGI. CDR3 sequence: CASSYRQGANYGYTF. The CDR3 DNA reads TGTGCCAGCAGTTACCGACAGGGGGCTAACTATGGCTACACCTTC.

The chain combines TRBV24-1 with TRBJ2-3; 7 positions agree with TRBD1. CDR3 length: 12 amino acids. Germline-derived CDR1 and CDR2 are KGHDR and SFDVKD. V shed 9 bases and J 1 base; nucleotides not matched to a gene: 0. CDR3 sequence reads: CATGQGTDTQYF. CDR3 sequence (DNA): TGTGCCACCGGACAGGGCACAGATACGCAGTATTTT.

Only a few counts were recorded for this clonotype. This chain connects TRBV10-3 to TRBJ2-1, with D uncertain. The V gene's germline CDR1 is ENHRY and CDR2 SYGVKD. The ends were cut back, 5 bases at V and 0 bases at J, with 14 bases in the middle. The CDR3 totals 16 residues. CDR3 loop: CAISTRSGDSYNEQFF. Written as DNA, the CDR3 is TGTGCCATCAGTACTCGTAGTGGCGACTCCTACAATGAGCAGTTCTTC.

This chain uses TRBV19 with TRBJ2-1, with 11 bases lining up with TRBD1. The V segment lost 7 bases and the J segment 7 bases; nucleotides outside the gene matches: 12. Germline CDR1 and CDR2: LNHDA and SQIVND (reference sequence). This CDR3 has 16 residues. The CDR3 DNA is TGTGCCAGTAAACACCGGCGTGGACAGGGGGCGAATGAGCAGTTCTTC. Translation: CASKHRRGQGANEQFF.

The chain links TRBV12-3 or TRBV12-4 to TRBJ2-5; D gene ambiguous. This CDR3 contains 16 residues. Trimming took off 1 base at V and 2 bases at J, with 14 bases between the two ends. The CDR3 nucleotides read TGTGCCAGCAGTTTAGTTAAGTCAGTGGAACAAGAGACCCAGTACTTC. This encodes CASSLVKSVEQETQYF.

V gene TRBV11-3 combines with J gene TRBJ2-2; 7 nucleotides match TRBD2. The CDR3 contains 15 residues. CDR1 is SGHNT, CDR2 YENEEA, per germline. After removal of 3 bases from V and 7 bases from J, the junction contained 8 bases not matched to a gene. CDR3 sequence (DNA): TGTGCCAGCAGCTTCGGCGGGAGCGGGGTCGGGGAGCTGTTTTTT. Its translation is CASSFGGSGVGELFF.

This clonotype was recorded many times. The V and J genes are TRBV5-5 and TRBJ2-5, with 12 positions matching TRBD2. J was trimmed by 1 base and V by 0 bases; bases with no gene match: 4. Germline V gene sequence: CDR1 SGHKS, CDR2 YYEKEE (reference sequence). The CDR3 is 17 amino acids. CDR3 residues: CASSLDPSGGVQETQYF. CDR3 sequence (DNA): TGTGCCAGCAGCTTGGATCCTAGCGGGGGGGTCCAAGAGACCCAGTACTTC.